These T cell receptor beta chains were read from a single sample in a study of T-cell memory formation after mild COVID-19. In TCRdb, the 5' RACE reads were re-called with MiXCR into one record per CDR3 protein. The sample carries hundreds of thousands of distinct CDR3 sequences, around 27% recorded once. Specimen: PBMCs or a T cell subset sorted from them (not recorded which). The receptors shown here come from an adult woman who had mild COVID-19 (a few samples of this study predate the infection). Cell type and time point are not known. CDR3s include the opening cysteine and the closing phenylalanine or tryptophan. The D gene is left open where the match is weak. The size field is filled for only some rows; it gives once, few, many or a size class.

D gene	J gene	V gene	clone size	CDR3 DNA	CDR3 protein
NA	TRBJ1-6	TRBV15	few	TGTGCCACCAGCAGAGACGGGAGTGATTCACCCCTCCACTTT	CATSRDGSDSPLHF
NA	TRBJ2-3	TRBV10-1	NA	TGCGCCAGGAGGTTGCTGGATACGCAGTATTTT	CARRLLDTQYF
NA	TRBJ2-1	TRBV10-3	NA	TGTGCCATCAGCCCCTCTCTCGGCCCCTACAATGAGCAGTTCTTC	CAISPSLGPYNEQFF
TRBD1	TRBJ1-5	TRBV29-1	NA	TGCAGCGTCAGAGCGGGACAGGGTGGCAATCAGCCCCAGCATTTT	CSVRAGQGGNQPQHF
NA	TRBJ2-7	TRBV7-2	few	TGTGCCAGCAGTCGAGACAGCTACTCCTACGAGCAGTACTTC	CASSRDSYSYEQYF
NA	TRBJ1-2	TRBV12-3/TRBV12-4	NA	TGTGCCAGCAGTTTAGGATCAGGGAGGGGCTATGGCTACACCTTC	CASSLGSGRGYGYTF
NA	TRBJ1-2	TRBV20-1	NA	TGCAGTGCTAGAGTTCCACCCAGCGGACCATTCTATGGCTACACCTTC	CSARVPPSGPFYGYTF
TRBD2	TRBJ2-7	TRBV20-1	NA	TGCAGTGCTAGGGTAGCGGGGAGCTCCTACGAGCAGTACTTC	CSARVAGSSYEQYF
NA	TRBJ2-7	TRBV6-5	NA	TGTGCCAGCAGTTACAGGAGCTCCTACGAGCAGTACTTC	CASSYRSSYEQYF
NA	TRBJ1-1	TRBV20-1	NA	TGCAGTGCCAGATGGGGGGCGGCGAACACTGAAGCTTTCTTT	CSARWGAANTEAFF
TRBD1	TRBJ2-7	TRBV28	few	TGTGCCAGCATCAGGCGTGGGACAGGGGCCTACGAGCAGTACTTC	CASIRRGTGAYEQYF
TRBD2	TRBJ2-2	TRBV7-9	few	TGTGCCAGCAGCTCGCCAACTAACAAGGGACTAGCGGCGAACACCGGGGAGCTGTTTTTT	CASSSPTNKGLAANTGELFF
NA	TRBJ2-3	TRBV4-1	NA	TGCGCCTCCCGCCTGCTCCTTAGCACAGATACGCAGTATTTT	CASRLLLSTDTQYF
TRBD2	TRBJ2-2	TRBV9	few	TGTGCCAGCAGCGTAACGACTAGCGGGGGAATTAACACCGGGGAGCTGTTTTTT	CASSVTTSGGINTGELFF
NA	TRBJ2-3	TRBV4-3	NA	TGCGCCAGCAGCCAAGCGAGGGGTGATACGCAGTATTTT	CASSQARGDTQYF
NA	TRBJ2-1	TRBV15	many	TGTGCCACCAGCAGATACCCGACTAGTTCGTATGAGCAGTTCTTC	CATSRYPTSSYEQFF
NA	TRBJ2-5	TRBV7-9	NA	TGTGCCAGCAGCTTAGACCGGCGTACTCAAGAGACCCAGTACTTC	CASSLDRRTQETQYF
NA	TRBJ1-1	TRBV7-8	NA	TGTGCCAGCAGCTTACAGGGGCCGACGAACACTGAAGCTTTCTTT	CASSLQGPTNTEAFF
NA	TRBJ2-5	TRBV6-1	once	TGTGCCAGCAGTGAAGCTCCCCTGCAAGAGACCCAGTACTTC	CASSEAPLQETQYF
TRBD2	TRBJ2-3	TRBV20-1	NA	TGCAGTGCTAGAGAAAGACTAGCGGCCACAGATACGCAGTATTTT	CSARERLAATDTQYF
TRBD1	TRBJ1-2	TRBV6-5	NA	TGTGCCAGCACCCGGGACAGTTTAAACTATGGCTACACCTTC	CASTRDSLNYGYTF
TRBD2	TRBJ2-1	TRBV5-1	NA	TGCGCCAGCAGCCCAGAGCCGGGACTAGCGGGGGGGGAGTTCTTC	CASSPEPGLAGGEFF
NA	TRBJ1-5	TRBV5-6	few	TGTGCCAGCAGCTTGTTCGGGGTAGGTCAGCCCCAGCATTTT	CASSLFGVGQPQHF
TRBD2	TRBJ2-3	TRBV20-1	NA	TGCAGTGCTGCCACTGGACTAGCGGGGGGTCCGGATACGCAGTATTTT	CSAATGLAGGPDTQYF
NA	TRBJ2-1	TRBV10-3	few	TGTGCCATCAGTGACGAAACAGGGAGTGAGCAGTTCTTC	CAISDETGSEQFF
NA	TRBJ2-7	TRBV29-1	NA	TGCAGCGTAGACCGGGACCGGAGGCAGTACTTC	CSVDRDRRQYF
NA	TRBJ2-7	TRBV5-1	many	TGCGCCAGCAGCTTGGGGACACTCTACGAGCAGTACTTC	CASSLGTLYEQYF
NA	TRBJ2-7	TRBV7-9	NA	TGTGCCAGCACCCCCGGGGGCCGCTTCTACGAGCAGTACTTC	CASTPGGRFYEQYF
NA	TRBJ2-1	TRBV25-1	few	TGTGCCAGCAGTGTCGACTTGAATCACAATGAGCAGTTCTTC	CASSVDLNHNEQFF
NA	TRBJ2-7	TRBV18	NA	TGTGCCAGCTCACCACCGGGATATTCTGGGGAGCAGTACTTC	CASSPPGYSGEQYF
NA	TRBJ1-1	TRBV7-9	few	TGTGCCAGCAGCTTTGTGGCTGAAGCTTTCTTT	CASSFVAEAFF
NA	TRBJ1-2	TRBV13	NA	TGTGCCAGCAGCCCGCGGACACAGCCAAACTATGGCTACACCTTC	CASSPRTQPNYGYTF
NA	TRBJ2-5	TRBV20-1	NA	TGCAGTGTGTGGCGGGGCCAAGAGACCCAGTACTTC	CSVWRGQETQYF
TRBD1	TRBJ2-7	TRBV29-1	few	TGCAGCGTTGAAGAAGCGATGGGGACCGGACAGGGAGCCTACGAGCAGTACTTC	CSVEEAMGTGQGAYEQYF
NA	TRBJ2-1	TRBV27	NA	TGTGCCAGCAGTTTATACCAGGGAGGAGGGCACAATGAGCAGTTCTTC	CASSLYQGGGHNEQFF
NA	TRBJ1-2	TRBV20-1	NA	TGCAGTGCAGAGGTTGGGAGCGATGGCTACACCTTC	CSAEVGSDGYTF
NA	TRBJ2-2	TRBV6-6	few	TGTGCCGGAGGGAATTCAGGGACCGACGGGGAGCTGTTTTTT	CAGGNSGTDGELFF
TRBD2	TRBJ2-7	TRBV20-1	NA	TGCAGTGCTAGAGATTTACGTAGCGGGCTCTACGAGCAGTACTTC	CSARDLRSGLYEQYF
NA	TRBJ1-1	TRBV27	NA	TGTGCCAGCAGTCCGTGGGAGGGGAACACTGAAGCTTTCTTT	CASSPWEGNTEAFF
NA	TRBJ2-3	TRBV20-1	NA	TGCAGTGCTAGGTCTGACAGAACTAGCACAGATACGCAGTATTTT	CSARSDRTSTDTQYF
NA	TRBJ1-5	TRBV19	few	TGTGCCAGTAGTATAGGCGGAGGGACTGAGGGCCTGGCCCAGCATTTT	CASSIGGGTEGLAQHF
TRBD2	TRBJ2-1	TRBV5-1	few	TGCGCCAGCAGCATTCTTAGCGGGAGTTACAATGAGCAGTTCTTC	CASSILSGSYNEQFF
NA	TRBJ1-1	TRBV20-1	NA	TGCAGTGCTAGGTGGCCGGACACTGAAGCTTTCTTT	CSARWPDTEAFF
NA	TRBJ2-6	TRBV5-1	NA	TGCGCCAGCAGCTTGGGAGTTACCAACGTCCTGACTTTC	CASSLGVTNVLTF
NA	TRBJ2-1	TRBV5-1	few	TGCGCCAGCAGCTTGGAGGAGGGGAGCTCCTACAATGAGCAGTTCTTC	CASSLEEGSSYNEQFF
NA	TRBJ2-5	TRBV7-9	NA	TGTGCCAGCAGCTTATTGCCCTGGGAGGAGACCCAGTACTTC	CASSLLPWEETQYF
NA	TRBJ2-3	TRBV30	NA	TGTGCCTGGAGCGGACGCACAGATACGCAGTATTTT	CAWSGRTDTQYF
TRBD1	TRBJ2-3	TRBV20-1	NA	TGCAGTGCTAGCGCTCCGGGACAGCTTTACACAGATACGCAGTATTTT	CSASAPGQLYTDTQYF
TRBD1	TRBJ2-5	TRBV7-3	NA	TGTGCCAGCAGTATTACCGGGACAGGGGAGGAGACCCAGTACTTC	CASSITGTGEETQYF
TRBD2	TRBJ2-3	TRBV10-3	once	TGTGCCATCAGTGGGACTAGCGGGGGAAGAGATACGCAGTATTTT	CAISGTSGGRDTQYF
NA	TRBJ2-2	TRBV7-3	NA	TGTGCCAGCAGCTTTAAGACCGGGGAGCTGTTTTTT	CASSFKTGELFF
NA	TRBJ2-7	TRBV5-6	NA	TGTGCCAGCAGTTTAGCAGGGACTGTCTACGAGCAGTACTTC	CASSLAGTVYEQYF
TRBD1	TRBJ2-2	TRBV4-2	few	TGTGCCAGCAGCCAAGTTCAGGGGGATCCCGGGGAGCTGTTTTTT	CASSQVQGDPGELFF
NA	TRBJ1-6	TRBV5-1	few	TGCGCCAGCAGCCCGAGCTCCTATAATTCACCCCTCCACTTT	CASSPSSYNSPLHF
TRBD2	TRBJ2-1	TRBV24-1	NA	TGTGCCACCAGTGGAGCTAGCGGGAGCTACAATGAGCAGTTCTTC	CATSGASGSYNEQFF
TRBD1	TRBJ2-7	TRBV9	few	TGTGCCAGCAGCTCCAAAGGGACAGGGGGGTTCGACGAGCAGTACTTC	CASSSKGTGGFDEQYF
TRBD1	TRBJ1-1	TRBV25-1	NA	TGTGCCAGCAGTCCCAGGACAGGTCGGATCCCCACTGAAGCTTTCTTT	CASSPRTGRIPTEAFF
TRBD1	TRBJ2-7	TRBV5-1	few	TGCGCCAGCAGCTTGGCGGGACAGGGGGCGGGCGAGCAGTACTTC	CASSLAGQGAGEQYF
NA	TRBJ1-3	TRBV29-1	NA	TGCAGCGTCCAGGGGCCGGGAAACACCATATATTTT	CSVQGPGNTIYF